The 3 T cell receptor beta chains presented below share a single source sample, sequenced in a study of T cell clonality in common variable immunodeficiency. Libraries were prepared by immunoSEQ multiplex PCR; TCRdb keeps only in-frame clonotypes and omits some of them. The data show tens of thousands of clones, none appearing only once, with about 10% held by the ten largest. The source material was peripheral blood mononuclear cells. The receptors were gathered from a person aged 18 to 75 in good health.

This clone was found many times. The missing CDR3 end, 3 residues past where the read stops, is filled in from the germline J gene. The chain has TRBV10-3 and TRBJ2-3; D is ambiguous. V was shortened by 2 bases and J by 5 bases, with 8 bases between the two germline ends. Germline V gives CDR1 ENHRY, CDR2 SYGVKD. CDR3 length: 13 residues. The CDR3 protein is CAISEVDLDTQYF. The DNA read from the CDR3 is TGTGCCATCAGTGAGGTAGACTTAGATACG.

This clone was recorded many times. The read terminates 3 residues ahead of where the CDR3 ends, so the germline J gene completes it. The rearrangement joins TRBV18 to TRBJ1-1, with D perhaps TRBD1 (5 bases). The CDR3 extends over 16 amino acids. Per germline, CDR1 KGHSH and CDR2 LQKENI. Trimming pared 1 base from V and 1 base from J, leaving 13 bases between. The CDR3 sequence: CASSPRGGGSNTEAFF. CDR3 DNA, as far as it was read: TGTGCCAGCTCACCACGGGGCGGCGGATCGAACACTGAA.

Ten or more counts support this clone. Coverage ceases 3 residues before the CDR3 finishes, and the germline J gene fills in the end. The V call is TRBV19, the J call TRBJ2-5; 11 bases align to TRBD2. CDR1 LNHDA and CDR2 SQIVND come from the germline V gene (reference sequence). CDR3 length equals 15 residues. The J segment lost 5 bases and the V segment lost 9 bases, leaving 11 bases of the junction unmatched. The DNA read from the CDR3 is TGTGCCAGCGGTCCGAGGGGACTAGCGGTTGAGACC. As protein: CASGPRGLAVET. The entire CDR3 is CASGPRGLAVETQYF.